Given below is one T cell receptor beta chain in context. Its specificity is not known. The sample is drawn from a study of cytomegalovirus exposure and HLA in healthy donors. Study-level findings and limits: In a later analysis, most CMV-associated TCR beta chains appeared HLA-restricted.

It was with 60 Vbeta and 13 Jbeta primers that the PCR ran. Clones were read by immunoSEQ multiplex PCR, and TCRdb kept only the in-frame ones, dropping some. The table has around 150,000 clones, approximately 70% seen once; the top ten hold roughly 7.1%. Trimming took off 4 bases at V and 0 bases at J, with 22 bases between the two ends. Germline V CDR1 and CDR2: SGHNT, YYREEE (reference sequence). The CDR3 covers 18 residues. The receptor's source is a man aged 40-55 years in good health and CMV-seropositive. The sample was PBMCs. The genes are TRBV5-4 and TRBJ1-2, with a tentative D call TRBD1 (5 bases). DNA of the CDR3: TGTGCCAGCAGCCCCGGGGGGAATCAGTTTAACTCTAACTATGGCTACACCTTC. Its protein is CASSPGGNQFNSNYGYTF.